This entry lists 21 T cell receptor beta chains sequenced from one sample in a study of radiotherapy plus CTLA-4 blockade in lung cancer. Clones were sequenced by immunoSEQ multiplex PCR, and TCRdb holds only the in-frame ones, with some missing. The sample yields 85,000 to 130,000 clones, about 84% seen once. Sequencing was performed on peripheral blood, taken from a patient treated with radiotherapy plus ipilimumab. The receptors come from a human donor with non-small cell lung cancer that progressed on radiotherapy plus ipilimumab. Some clones in this sample may be carry-over from other donors' samples.

In its sample, this clone was seen a few times. The CDR3 is CASRQGAHGSYTF. The CDR3 DNA is TGTGCCAGTCGACAGGGGGCGCATGGTAGCTACACCTTC. The genes are TRBV6-5 and TRBJ1-2; TRBD1 aligns across 10 bases. The junction had 10 bases not matched to a gene; V was cut back by 9 bases and J by 9 bases. This CDR3 contains 13 residues. The germline V gene has CDR1 MNHEY and CDR2 SVGAGI.

The gene calls are TRBV4-3 and TRBJ2-1; TRBD2 aligns across 8 bases. Germline values: CDR1 LGHNA, CDR2 YSLEER. V shed 0 bases and J 9 bases; nucleotides not matched to a gene: 13. The CDR3 extends over 17 amino acids. The CDR3 loop is CASSQDSPAGEHSEQFF. The CDR3 DNA follows: TGCGCCAGCAGCCAAGATAGCCCAGCGGGGGAACACAGTGAGCAGTTCTTC.

The J gene is TRBJ2-5, the V gene TRBV19, with D possibly being TRBD1 or TRBD2 (6 bases each). The V end was cut by 5 bases, the J end by 5 bases, with 12 bases between. This CDR3 has 13 residues. CDR1 is LNHDA and CDR2 is SQIVND in the germline V gene (reference sequence). Here the CDR3 DNA reads TGTGCCAGTAGTTCGGAAGGGGGGGAGACCCAGTACTTC. This gives the protein CASSSEGGETQYF.

This rearrangement joins TRBV29-1 to TRBJ1-4; D not certain. V was shortened by 7 bases and J by 5 bases, with 14 bases between the two germline ends. CDR1 is SQVTM, CDR2 ANQGSEA, per germline. CDR3 length: 13 residues. This CDR3 reads CSGEDPGNEKLFF. Here the CDR3 DNA reads TGCAGCGGCGAAGATCCGGGGAATGAAAAACTGTTTTTT.

This clone was seen only once. The chain uses TRBV7-2 and TRBJ2-3; the D gene is possibly TRBD2 (6 bases). Trimming took off 3 bases at V and 6 bases at J, with 19 bases between the two ends. This CDR3 spans 16 amino acids. Germline V CDR1 and CDR2: SGHTA, FQGNSA. CDR3 sequence: CASSFVAGPQKDTQYF. The CDR3 DNA reads as TGTGCCAGCAGCTTCGTCGCGGGGCCCCAGAAGGATACGCAGTATTTT.

V usage is TRBV7-3 and J usage is TRBJ2-1, with D perhaps matching TRBD2 (6 bases). Trimming removed 4 bases from V and 3 bases from J, with 7 bases in between. The V gene's germline CDR1 is SGHTA and CDR2 FQGTGA. The CDR3 extends over 13 amino acids. CDR3 amino acids: CASSSGVYNEQFF. CDR3 DNA sequence: TGTGCCAGCAGCTCGGGAGTCTACAATGAGCAGTTCTTC.

The chain links TRBV9 to TRBJ1-2, with unresolved D. Per the germline V gene, CDR1 is SGDLS and CDR2 is YYNGEE. This CDR3 has 13 residues. Deletions cut 0 bases from V and 8 bases from J, with 11 bases between. CDR3 in DNA: TGTGCCAGCAGCGTAGACCCCAGTACGGGCTACACCTTC. Translated, it gives CASSVDPSTGYTF.

The chain recombines TRBV5-1 with TRBJ2-7, with 7 bases lining up with TRBD1. From germline, CDR1 is SGHRS and CDR2 YFSETQ. The CDR3 is 15 residues long. The V and J ends lost 4 bases and 3 bases, in that order; junction bases with no gene match: 10. CDR3: CASSLGTAAVYEQYF. As DNA, the CDR3 is TGCGCCAGCAGCCTTGGGACAGCCGCGGTCTACGAGCAGTACTTC.

V and J are TRBV5-1 and TRBJ2-3; D ambiguous. V was clipped by 4 bases and J by 8 bases, with 14 bases between them. The CDR3 spans 13 residues. Per germline, CDR1 SGHRS and CDR2 YFSETQ. This CDR3 is CASSPLGLGTQYF. The CDR3 coding sequence is TGCGCCAGCAGCCCCCTGGGTTTAGGTACGCAGTATTTT.

The J gene is TRBJ1-2, the V gene TRBV7-2, with 7 bases identical to TRBD1. The CDR3 sequence is 16 residues long. V shed 5 bases, J shed 0 bases, and the junction held 9 bases outside the gene matches. In germline, CDR1 is SGHTA, CDR2 FQGNSA. The CDR3 spells CASSLLRDRANYGYTF. The DNA of the CDR3 is TGTGCCAGCAGCCTTCTGAGGGACAGAGCTAACTATGGCTACACCTTC.

This sequence joins TRBV5-1 and TRBJ2-3; weak D call: TRBD1 (5 bases). Deletions cut 4 bases from V and 1 base from J, with 10 bases between. The CDR3 has 14 amino acids. Looked up from germline, CDR1 is SGHRS and CDR2 is YFSETQ. CDR3 sequence: CASSVPQGTDTQYF. The CDR3 coding sequence is TGCGCCAGCAGCGTACCACAGGGCACAGATACGCAGTATTTT.

The rearrangement links TRBV6-1 to TRBJ2-1; D remains unclear. This CDR3 spans 12 amino acids. Germline CDR1 and CDR2: MNHNS and SASEGT. The V and J ends lost 5 bases and 4 bases respectively, with 6 bases between them. As DNA, the CDR3 is TGTGCCAGCAGTTTCAGTTACAATGAGCAGTTCTTC. Translation gives CASSFSYNEQFF.

This clone came up once. The chain carries TRBV5-1 and TRBJ2-3; 9 nucleotides line up with TRBD2. The CDR3 runs to 15 residues. The junction had 6 bases not matched to a gene; V was cut back by 5 bases and J by 2 bases. Germline V gives CDR1 SGHRS, CDR2 YFSETQ. In DNA form, the CDR3 reads TGCGCCAGCAGTACAGCGGGGGGTGCCACAGATACGCAGTATTTT. As protein: CASSTAGGATDTQYF.

V and J are TRBV28 and TRBJ1-1, with 7 bases identical to TRBD1. V lost 5 bases, J lost 4 bases, and 10 bases stayed unmatched. The CDR3 is 15 amino acids. Looked up from germline, CDR1 is MDHEN and CDR2 is SYDVKM. For the CDR3, the DNA is TGTGCCAGCAGTCGCACAGGGGCCCTGACCACTGAAGCTTTCTTT. Translation: CASSRTGALTTEAFF. The whole variable domain, remainder taken from reference TRBV28 and TRBJ1-1, is DVKVTQSSRYLVKRTGEKVFLECVQDMDHENMFWYRQDPGLGLRLIYFSYDVKMKEKGDIPEGYSVSREKKERFSLILESASTNQTSMYLCASSRTGALTTEAFFGQGTRLTVV.

V usage is TRBV2 and J usage is TRBJ2-2; 8 bases match TRBD1. The CDR3 loop spans 13 amino acids. Looked up from germline, CDR1 is SNHLY and CDR2 is FYNNEI. V lost 7 bases and J lost 6; bases outside the gene matches: 4. As DNA, the CDR3 is TGTGCCAGCATAACGACAGGGGCCGGGGAGCTGTTTTTT. It translates to CASITTGAGELFF.

V and J are TRBV19 and TRBJ2-3, with TRBD2 as a possible D gene (6 bases). V dropped 6 bases and J dropped 4 bases, with 17 bases sitting between them. Germline V lookup: CDR1 LNHDA, CDR2 SQIVND (reference sequence). The CDR3 runs 15 residues. The DNA for the CDR3 is TGTGCCAGTAGGATGACCCGGGGAGGTGCAGATACGCAGTATTTT. It is translated as CASRMTRGGADTQYF.

The gene calls are TRBV14 and TRBJ1-2; unclear D gene. The CDR3 runs to 18 residues. Germline lookup yields CDR1 SGHDN and CDR2 FVKESK. V was clipped by 3 bases and J by 0 bases, with 20 bases between them. The CDR3 DNA reads TGTGCCAGCAGCCACCAAGGGCAGAGGGTGTCAGCTAACTATGGCTACACCTTC. Its protein product is CASSHQGQRVSANYGYTF. Full variable domain (rest looked up from reference TRBV14 and TRBJ1-2): EAGVTQFPSHSVIEKGQTVTLRCDPISGHDNLYWYRRVMGKEIKFLLHFVKESKQDESGMPNNRFLAERTGGTYSTLKVQPAELEDSGVYFCASSHQGQRVSANYGYTFGSGTRLTVV.

The V and J genes are TRBV5-1 and TRBJ1-2, with TRBD1 identical over 10 bases. This CDR3 comprises 13 residues. The trim removed 4 bases at V and 6 bases at J, leaving 3 bases unmatched. Germline V lookup: CDR1 SGHRS, CDR2 YFSETQ. This CDR3 reads CASSLGQGDGYTF. CDR3 DNA: TGCGCCAGCAGCCTAGGACAGGGGGATGGCTACACCTTC. The full variable domain, in which reference TRBV5-1 and TRBJ1-2 provide the parts outside the CDR3, is KAGVTQTPRYLIKTRGQQVTLSCSPISGHRSVSWYQQTPGQGLQFLFEYFSETQRNKGNFPGRFSGRQFSNSRSEMNVSTLELGDSALYLCASSLGQGDGYTFGSGTRLTVV.

V usage is TRBV2 and J usage is TRBJ2-2; either TRBD1 or TRBD2 may supply D (6 bases each). From germline, CDR1 is SNHLY and CDR2 FYNNEI. V was trimmed by 7 bases and J by 6 bases, leaving 15 bases between them. The CDR3 sequence is 14 residues long. The CDR3 nucleotides read TGTGCCAGCATTCCCTCGGGGGCAGCCGGGGAGCTGTTTTTT. This gives the protein CASIPSGAAGELFF. Filled out from reference TRBV2 and TRBJ2-2, the complete variable domain reads EPEVTQTPSHQVTQMGQEVILRCVPISNHLYFYWYRQILGQKVEFLVSFYNNEISEKSEIFDDQFSVERPDGSNFTLKIRSTKLEDSAMYFCASIPSGAAGELFFGEGSRLTVL.

The genes are TRBV19 and TRBJ1-2; D unresolved. Germline V gene data show CDR1 as LNHDA and CDR2 as SQIVND (reference sequence). V was pared by 3 bases and J by 4 bases, with 9 bases between. The CDR3 contains 13 residues. This CDR3 reads CASSIDGIYGYTF. CDR3 in DNA: TGTGCCAGTAGTATTGACGGAATCTATGGCTACACCTTC.

The gene calls are TRBV29-1 and TRBJ2-1; D unresolved. The V end lost 3 bases, the J end lost 0 bases, and 9 bases lay between the germline ends. Germline lookup yields CDR1 SQVTM and CDR2 ANQGSEA. The CDR3 consists of 14 residues. The CDR3 protein is CSVDPMSSYNEQFF. CDR3 sequence (DNA): TGCAGCGTTGACCCTATGAGCTCCTACAATGAGCAGTTCTTC.